Listed here are 5 T cell receptor beta chains from one sample, sequenced in a study of CXCR3-negative and CXCR3-positive naive CD8 T cells. UMI-labeled TRB cDNA libraries were prepared by 5' RACE. No DNA is given; TCRdb re-called the 5' RACE reads and lists each CDR3 protein once. The sample totals under 4,000 distinct CDR3 sequences. Sequencing was done on a sample of naive CXCR3- CD8+ T cells from blood. The subset: CD45RO-CCR7+CD27+CD95- naive CD8+ T cells lacking CXCR3 (TNR3-). The origin of the receptors is a human donor in good health. Some clones in this sample may be carry-over from other donors' samples.

CDR3 region: CSVEFGVRATYGEQFF. The chain links TRBV29-1 to TRBJ2-1. CDR1 and CDR2 from the germline V gene are SQVTM and ANQGSEA. The CDR3 totals 16 residues.

Its frequency marks this clonotype as medium-sized. J is TRBJ1-1 and V is TRBV7-9. This CDR3 has 14 residues. The germline V gene has CDR1 SEHNR and CDR2 FQNEAQ (reference sequence). CDR3 loop: CASSPDSWNTEAFF.

Considering frequency, this clonotype is medium-sized. This rearrangement joins TRBV29-1 to TRBJ2-2. The CDR3 is 13 residues long. Germline V gene sequence: CDR1 SQVTM, CDR2 ANQGSEA. This chain's CDR3 is CSVVLPNTGELFF.

V usage is TRBV5-1 and J usage is TRBJ2-1; TCRdb indicates TRBD2, and absent DNA this call remains unverified. This CDR3 region has 16 residues. The germline V gene encodes CDR1 SGHRS and CDR2 YFSETQ. CDR3 residues: CATSRGLAGVSTEQFF.

Frequency places this clonotype as medium-sized. This chain uses TRBV6-5 with TRBJ2-2; TCRdb indicates TRBD2, and absent DNA this call remains unverified. Germline CDR1 reads MNHEY; CDR2 reads SVGAGI. This CDR3 comprises 15 residues. This CDR3 is CASARGLVGTGELFF.